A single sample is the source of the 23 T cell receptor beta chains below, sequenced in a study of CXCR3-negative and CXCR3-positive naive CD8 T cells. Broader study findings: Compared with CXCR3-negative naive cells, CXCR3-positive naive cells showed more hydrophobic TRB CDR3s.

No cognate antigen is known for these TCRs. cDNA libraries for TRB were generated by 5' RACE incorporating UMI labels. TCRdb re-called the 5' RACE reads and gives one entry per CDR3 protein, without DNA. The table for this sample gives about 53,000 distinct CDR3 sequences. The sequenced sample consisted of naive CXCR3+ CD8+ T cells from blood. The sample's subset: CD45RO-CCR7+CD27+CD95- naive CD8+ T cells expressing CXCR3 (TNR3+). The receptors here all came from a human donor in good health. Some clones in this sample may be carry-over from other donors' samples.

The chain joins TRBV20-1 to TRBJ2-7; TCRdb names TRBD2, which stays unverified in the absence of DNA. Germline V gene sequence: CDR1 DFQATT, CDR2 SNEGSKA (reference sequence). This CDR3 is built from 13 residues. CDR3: CSARMAYSYEQYF.

The CDR3 loop is CASSSPGQLNTEAFF. This chain links TRBV28 with TRBJ1-1; TCRdb proposes TRBD1, but this gene call is untestable without DNA. Germline CDR1 is MDHEN and CDR2 is SYDVKM. There are 15 residues in the CDR3.

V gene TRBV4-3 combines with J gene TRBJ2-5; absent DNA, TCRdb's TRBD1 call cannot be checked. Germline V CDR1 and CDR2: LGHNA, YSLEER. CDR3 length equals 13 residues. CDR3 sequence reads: CASSQARGAAQYF.

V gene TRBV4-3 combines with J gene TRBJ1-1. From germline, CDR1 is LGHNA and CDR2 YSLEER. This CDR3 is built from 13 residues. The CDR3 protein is CASSRYGNTEAFF.

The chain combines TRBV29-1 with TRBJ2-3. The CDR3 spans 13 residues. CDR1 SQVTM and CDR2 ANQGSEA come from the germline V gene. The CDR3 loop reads CSVDGLAADTQYF.

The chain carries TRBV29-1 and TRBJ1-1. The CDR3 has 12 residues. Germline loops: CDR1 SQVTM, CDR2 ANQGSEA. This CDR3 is CSVRPYGTEAFF.

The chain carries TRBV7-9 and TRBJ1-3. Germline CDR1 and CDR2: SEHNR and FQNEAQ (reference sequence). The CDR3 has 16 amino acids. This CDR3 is CASSPAGLTSGNTIYF.

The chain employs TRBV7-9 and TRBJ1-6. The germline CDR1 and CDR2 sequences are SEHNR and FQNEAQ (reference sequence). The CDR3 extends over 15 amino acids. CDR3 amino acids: CASSLARGLNSPLHF.

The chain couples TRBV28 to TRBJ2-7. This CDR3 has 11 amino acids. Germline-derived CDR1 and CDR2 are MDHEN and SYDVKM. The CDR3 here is CASSLTLEQYF.

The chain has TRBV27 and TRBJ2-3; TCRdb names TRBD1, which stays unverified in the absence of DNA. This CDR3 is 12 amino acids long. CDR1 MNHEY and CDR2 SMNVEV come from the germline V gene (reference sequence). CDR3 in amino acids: CASSFPDRKQYF.

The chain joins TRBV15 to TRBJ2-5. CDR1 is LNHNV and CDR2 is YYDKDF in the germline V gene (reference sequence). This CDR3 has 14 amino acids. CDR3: CATSRERMVETQYF.

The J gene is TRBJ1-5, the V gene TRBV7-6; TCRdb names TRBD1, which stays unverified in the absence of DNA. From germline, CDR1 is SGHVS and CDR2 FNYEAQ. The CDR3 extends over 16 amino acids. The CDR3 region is CASSYEPGQGNQPQHF.

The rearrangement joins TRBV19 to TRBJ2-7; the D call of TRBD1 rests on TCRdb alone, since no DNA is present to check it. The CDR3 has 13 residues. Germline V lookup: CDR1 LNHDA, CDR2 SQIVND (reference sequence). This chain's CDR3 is CASSAGTIYEQYF.

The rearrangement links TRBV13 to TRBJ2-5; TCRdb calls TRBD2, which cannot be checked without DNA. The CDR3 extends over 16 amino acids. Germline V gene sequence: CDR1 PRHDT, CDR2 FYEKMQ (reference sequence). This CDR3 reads CASSLGSAGLQETQYF.

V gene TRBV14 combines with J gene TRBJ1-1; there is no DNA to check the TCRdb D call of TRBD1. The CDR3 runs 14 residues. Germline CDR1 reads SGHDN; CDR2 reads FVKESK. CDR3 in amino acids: CASSLAGWRTEAFF.

Here the CDR3 reads CSANDMTYEQYF. The chain joins TRBV20-1 to TRBJ2-7. Germline values: CDR1 DFQATT, CDR2 SNEGSKA (reference sequence). This CDR3 has 12 amino acids.

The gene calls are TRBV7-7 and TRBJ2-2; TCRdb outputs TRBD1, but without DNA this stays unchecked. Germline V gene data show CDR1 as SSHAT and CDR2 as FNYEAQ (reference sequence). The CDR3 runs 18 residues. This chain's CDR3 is CDSSLVSHGGEYTGELFF.

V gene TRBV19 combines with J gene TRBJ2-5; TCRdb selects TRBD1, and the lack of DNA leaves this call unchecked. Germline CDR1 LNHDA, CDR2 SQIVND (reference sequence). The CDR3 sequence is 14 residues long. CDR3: CASSTWAGQETQYF.

The CDR3 reads CASSSSGGGPPGELFF. V and J are TRBV7-3 and TRBJ2-2; TCRdb calls TRBD2, which cannot be checked without DNA. The CDR3 runs 16 residues. CDR1 and CDR2 from the germline V gene are SGHTA and FQGTGA. Combining the CDR3 with reference TRBV7-3 and TRBJ2-2 gives the whole variable domain GAGVSQTPSNKVTEKGKYVELRCDPISGHTALYWYRQSLGQGPEFLIYFQGTGAADDSGLPNDRFFAVRPEGSVSTLKIQRTERGDSAVYLCASSSSGGGPPGELFFGEGSRLTVL.

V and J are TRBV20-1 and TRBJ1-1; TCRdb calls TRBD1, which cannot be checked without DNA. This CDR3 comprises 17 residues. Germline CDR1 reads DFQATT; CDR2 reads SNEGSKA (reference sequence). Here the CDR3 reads CSARDIPGDPRNTEAFF.

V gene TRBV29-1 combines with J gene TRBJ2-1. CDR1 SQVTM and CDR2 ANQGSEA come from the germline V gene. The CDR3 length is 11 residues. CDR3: CSMPIKGEQFF.

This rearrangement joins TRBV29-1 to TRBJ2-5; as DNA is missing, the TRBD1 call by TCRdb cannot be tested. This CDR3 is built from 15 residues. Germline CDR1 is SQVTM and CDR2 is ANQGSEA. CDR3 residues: CSVEGWGFRKETQYF.

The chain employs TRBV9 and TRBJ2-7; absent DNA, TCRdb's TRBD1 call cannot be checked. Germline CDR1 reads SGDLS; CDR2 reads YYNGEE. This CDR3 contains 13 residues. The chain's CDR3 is CASSPTGVYEQYF.